Listed below are T cell receptor beta chains from one sample, sequenced in a study of blood T cell repertoires in COVID-19. Some clones are missing from TCRdb's copy, which holds only in-frame ones; the method was immunoSEQ multiplex PCR. The repertoire holds tens of thousands of clones, about nine tenths seen once, with approximately 8% in the top ten. The specimen was peripheral blood. Every receptor here comes from a man between 50 and 59 years old with active COVID-19. CDR3s include the opening cysteine and the closing phenylalanine or tryptophan. The D gene is left open where the match is weak. Where a row states a size, it is once, few, many or the class of an expanded clone; other rows omit it.

>TRBJ1-6|NA|TRBV5-1|NA
CASSPGHYNSPLHF
TGCGCCAGCAGCCCGGGACACTATAATTCACCCCTCCACTTT
>TRBJ1-1|TRBD1|TRBV2|NA
CASSEGTGTEAFF
TGTGCCAGCAGTGAAGGGACAGGGACTGAAGCTTTCTTT
>TRBJ1-1|NA|TRBV5-6|NA
CASSIEGGVEAFF
TGTGCCAGCAGCATAGAGGGGGGGGTGGAAGCTTTCTTT
>TRBJ2-2|TRBD1|TRBV30|NA
CAWSPNLGQGEVGELFF
TGTGCCTGGAGCCCTAATCTCGGACAGGGAGAGGTCGGGGAGCTGTTTTTT
>TRBJ2-3|NA|TRBV7-2|once
CASSLLVASTDTQYF
TGTGCCAGCAGCTTACTGGTAGCTAGCACAGATACGCAGTATTTT
>TRBJ2-4|TRBD1|TRBV5-4|NA
CASSWDSKNIQYF
TGTGCCAGCAGCTGGGACAGCAAAAACATTCAGTACTTC
>TRBJ2-7|NA|TRBV6-6|NA
CASSSHPSYEQYF
TGTGCCAGCAGTTCCCATCCCTCCTACGAGCAGTACTTC
>TRBJ2-3|NA|TRBV19|once
CASSPSRDTQYF
TGTGCCAGTAGTCCGTCTCGGGATACGCAGTATTTT
>TRBJ2-2|TRBD1|TRBV6-5|NA
CASRQGQANTGELFF
TGTGCCAGCAGGCAAGGACAGGCGAACACCGGGGAGCTGTTTTTT
>TRBJ2-7|NA|TRBV6-6|NA
CASSYPGSGYEQYF
TGTGCCAGCAGTTACCCCGGGAGTGGCTACGAGCAGTACTTC
>TRBJ2-1|TRBD2|TRBV2|NA
CASSEFRGTGASGSKEQFF
TGTGCCAGCAGTGAGTTTCGAGGGACCGGGGCTAGCGGGAGCAAAGAGCAGTTCTTC
>TRBJ2-7|TRBD1|TRBV4-2|NA
CASSHLGTGGSSYEQYF
TGTGCCAGCAGCCATTTAGGGACAGGGGGGAGCTCCTACGAGCAGTACTTC
>TRBJ2-2|TRBD2|TRBV10-3|NA
CAISESSGGTGELFF
TGTGCCATCAGTGAGTCGTCGGGGGGCACCGGGGAGCTGTTTTTT
>TRBJ1-2|TRBD1|TRBV29-1|NA
CSVRDIQGVRAGYTF
TGCAGCGTTCGTGACATACAGGGGGTACGGGCTGGCTACACCTTC
>TRBJ2-7|NA|TRBV5-1|NA
CASSLDFGEQYF
TGCGCCAGCAGCTTAGACTTCGGCGAGCAGTACTTC
>TRBJ1-5|NA|TRBV28|NA
CASISQGNQPQHF
TGTGCCAGCATCAGTCAGGGGAATCAGCCCCAGCATTTT
>TRBJ2-7|TRBD1|TRBV5-6|NA
CASSLVGTGAYEQYF
TGTGCCAGCAGCTTGGTTGGGACAGGGGCCTACGAGCAGTACTTC
>TRBJ1-1|TRBD1|TRBV5-4|NA
CASSKGQGEAFF
TGTGCCAGCAGCAAAGGACAGGGAGAAGCTTTCTTT
>TRBJ1-2|NA|TRBV7-3|NA
CASSPNPQGTRDGYTF
TGTGCCAGCAGCCCTAACCCTCAGGGCACCAGGGATGGCTACACCTTC
>TRBJ1-2|NA|TRBV28|NA
CASTSSSNYGYTF
TGTGCCAGCACCAGTTCTTCTAACTATGGCTACACCTTC
>TRBJ2-5|TRBD1|TRBV9|few
CASSSGQGWETQYF
TGTGCCAGCAGCTCCGGACAGGGCTGGGAGACCCAGTACTTC
>TRBJ1-1|NA|TRBV27|NA
CASSPPETANTEAFF
TGTGCCAGCAGTCCTCCGGAGACGGCGAACACTGAAGCTTTCTTT
>TRBJ1-2|NA|TRBV6-2/TRBV6-3|once
CASSYAADLVDGYTF
TGTGCCAGCAGTTACGCGGCCGACTTGGTAGACGGCTACACCTTC
>TRBJ1-1|NA|TRBV6-5|NA
CASSYLQLTEAFF
TGTGCCAGCAGTTACCTTCAACTGACTGAAGCTTTCTTT
>TRBJ2-2|TRBD2|TRBV5-3|NA
CARSGPGLAGDTGELFF
TGTGCCAGAAGCGGACCGGGACTAGCGGGAGACACCGGGGAGCTGTTTTTT
>TRBJ2-7|NA|TRBV5-8|NA
CASSLQGYEQYF
TGTGCCAGCAGCCTACAGGGTTACGAGCAGTACTTC
>TRBJ2-2|TRBD1|TRBV9|NA
CASSPRTGANTGELFF
TGTGCCAGCAGCCCCAGGACAGGGGCAAACACCGGGGAGCTGTTTTTT
>TRBJ2-7|TRBD1|TRBV7-9|NA
CASSSTGGAGEQYF
TGTGCCAGCAGCTCCACAGGGGGCGCGGGAGAGCAGTACTTC
>TRBJ2-2|NA|TRBV4-3|NA
CASSQDQASNGELFF
TGCGCCAGCAGCCAAGATCAGGCGTCAAACGGGGAGCTGTTTTTT
>TRBJ2-3|NA|TRBV7-3|NA
CASSRVLADTQYF
TGTGCCAGCAGCCGCGTTTTAGCAGATACGCAGTATTTT
>TRBJ2-5|NA|TRBV7-8|NA
CASSPEIEETQYF
TGTGCCAGCAGCCCGGAGATAGAAGAGACCCAGTACTTC
>TRBJ1-2|NA|TRBV24-1|NA
CATSAQGYGYTF
TGTGCCACCAGTGCACAGGGTTATGGCTACACCTTC